This TCR beta chain derives from a study of shared clonotypes between healthy human individuals. Across the study: Each donor's CD8 memory used one plate, CD8 naive two, each CD4 subset three.

Trimming shortened V by 5 bases and J by 3 bases, and 14 bases separated the two germline ends. The CDR3 loop spans 14 amino acids. Germline V CDR1 and CDR2: MNHNS, SASEGT. Profiling relied on immunoSEQ multiplex PCR, and the TCRdb table lists in-frame clones only, not all of them. This sample carries millions of clones, approximately 94% of them seen once, and the ten largest clones take about 1.1%. The naive CD8 fraction comprised CD45RO-negative cells positively selected for CCR7 and excluded terminally differentiated effector memory CD45RA+ cells. The chain links TRBV6-1 to TRBJ2-7; D perhaps matches TRBD2 (6 bases). This TCR was sampled from a man between 18 and 35 years old in good health. The sample was naive CD8+ T cells sorted from blood. The DNA of the CDR3 is TGTGCCAGCAGTCCGGGAGTCTCTGGCTACGAGCAGTACTTC. Its protein is CASSPGVSGYEQYF.